The 29 T cell receptor beta chains given below trace back to one sample, sequenced in a study of monozygotic twins with inflammatory bowel disease (dated by TCRdb to about 2019). Libraries were made using 5' RACE. Sequencer: Illumina HiSeq 2500. The reads were reprocessed in TCRdb, with one entry per CDR3 protein sequence and no accompanying DNA. The sample's records list over 130,000 distinct CDR3 sequences. The ten biggest clones cover roughly 2.5% of the sample. Sequenced material: blood. The source of these receptors is a human donor with ulcerative colitis or Crohn's disease, or a healthy co-twin of an affected twin (not recorded which).

The rearrangement links TRBV5-1 to TRBJ1-1. The V gene's germline CDR1 is SGHRS and CDR2 YFSETQ. The CDR3 is 16 amino acids. CDR3 protein: CASSLALWAMNTEAFF. The complete variable domain, with remaining parts taken from reference TRBV5-1 and TRBJ1-1, reads KAGVTQTPRYLIKTRGQQVTLSCSPISGHRSVSWYQQTPGQGLQFLFEYFSETQRNKGNFPGRFSGRQFSNSRSEMNVSTLELGDSALYLCASSLALWAMNTEAFFGQGTRLTVV.

The rearrangement links TRBV11-1 to TRBJ2-1; lacking DNA, the TRBD1 call made by TCRdb goes unchecked. The CDR3 loop spans 15 amino acids. CDR1 and CDR2 (germline): SGHAT, FQDESV (reference sequence). The CDR3 spells CASSLGQGVLREQFF.

The rearrangement uses TRBV11-1 and TRBJ1-1; as DNA is missing, the TRBD1 call by TCRdb cannot be tested. The CDR3 totals 15 residues. CDR1 is SGHAT and CDR2 is FQDESV in the germline V gene (reference sequence). The CDR3 spells CASSLVGTRYTEAFF. The full variable domain, in which reference TRBV11-1 and TRBJ1-1 provide the parts outside the CDR3, is EAEVAQSPRYKITEKSQAVAFWCDPISGHATLYWYRQILGQGPELLVQFQDESVVDDSQLPKDRFSAERLKGVDSTLKIQPAELGDSAMYLCASSLVGTRYTEAFFGQGTRLTVV.

The CDR3 protein is CSARSGRGSTEAFF. The chain is built from TRBV20-1 and TRBJ1-1; the D gene TCRdb calls, TRBD1, cannot be checked with no DNA. Germline V lookup: CDR1 DFQATT, CDR2 SNEGSKA (reference sequence). The CDR3 spans 14 residues.

The rearrangement links TRBV27 to TRBJ1-2. Germline loops: CDR1 MNHEY, CDR2 SMNVEV (reference sequence). CDR3 length: 17 residues. This CDR3 reads CASSLSGRGRTNYGYTF.

The V gene is TRBV11-1, the J gene TRBJ2-5; TCRdb picks TRBD1, but there is no DNA to check that call. Germline CDR1 reads SGHAT; CDR2 reads FQDESV (reference sequence). This CDR3 region has 15 residues. The CDR3 loop is CASSKSDRAEVTQYF.

V gene TRBV24-1 combines with J gene TRBJ2-1; TCRdb gives TRBD2 as the D gene, but with no DNA this cannot be confirmed. Germline V CDR1 and CDR2: KGHDR, SFDVKD. This CDR3 region has 16 residues. The CDR3 loop reads CATSETSGGSYNEQFF.

V usage is TRBV6-5 and J usage is TRBJ1-1; the D call of TRBD1 rests on TCRdb alone, since no DNA is present to check it. The CDR3 length is 15 residues. CDR1 and CDR2 (germline): MNHEY, SVGAGI. CDR3 loop: CASSYYAGRGTEAFF.

The chain combines TRBV11-2 with TRBJ1-1. CDR3 size: 16 residues. The germline CDR1 and CDR2 sequences are SGHAT and FQNNGV. The CDR3 loop reads CASTQTVTLRNTEAFF. The full variable domain, in which reference TRBV11-2 and TRBJ1-1 provide the parts outside the CDR3, is EAGVAQSPRYKIIEKRQSVAFWCNPISGHATLYWYQQILGQGPKLLIQFQNNGVVDDSQLPKDRFSAERLKGVDSTLKIQPAKLEDSAVYLCASTQTVTLRNTEAFFGQGTRLTVV.

V gene TRBV5-1 combines with J gene TRBJ2-2; TCRdb reports TRBD1, a call that lacks DNA to check it against. CDR1 is SGHRS and CDR2 is YFSETQ in the germline V gene. The CDR3 has 15 amino acids. The CDR3 protein is CASSASQGGTGELFF.

V is TRBV5-4 and J is TRBJ1-2. Germline V CDR1 and CDR2: SGHNT, YYREEE (reference sequence). This CDR3 is built from 15 residues. The CDR3 here is CASKRGTGFVYGYTF.

V and J are TRBV12-3 or TRBV12-4 and TRBJ2-7; TCRdb's D gene call, TRBD1, goes unchecked for lack of DNA. The CDR3 has 14 amino acids. The CDR3 here is CASSWDRGDHEQYF.

V and J are TRBV20-1 and TRBJ1-2; TCRdb gives TRBD1 as the D gene, but with no DNA this cannot be confirmed. Germline loops: CDR1 DFQATT, CDR2 SNEGSKA (reference sequence). The CDR3 has 13 amino acids. This chain's CDR3 is CSATAGTGVVYTF.

This sequence joins TRBV7-2 and TRBJ2-7; the TRBD2 assignment by TCRdb is unverifiable without DNA. The CDR3 is 16 amino acids. Germline V gene sequence: CDR1 SGHTA, CDR2 FQGNSA. CDR3 region: CASSLYAGSPPYEQYF. Full variable domain (rest looked up from reference TRBV7-2 and TRBJ2-7): GAGVSQSPSNKVTEKGKDVELRCDPISGHTALYWYRQSLGQGLEFLIYFQGNSAPDKSGLPSDRFSAERTGGSVSTLTIQRTQQEDSAVYLCASSLYAGSPPYEQYFGPGTRLTVT.

The chain employs TRBV6-1 and TRBJ1-5; TCRdb indicates TRBD1, and absent DNA this call remains unverified. Germline values: CDR1 MNHNS, CDR2 SASEGT. CDR3 length: 16 amino acids. CDR3 protein: CASSVGTDFSNQPQHF.

The V and J genes are TRBV4-2 and TRBJ2-7. The CDR3 contains 14 residues. The V gene's germline CDR1 is LGHNA and CDR2 YNFKEQ. The CDR3 region is CASSQELLDYEQYF.

The chain uses TRBV20-1 and TRBJ2-7. The CDR3 covers 12 residues. From germline, CDR1 is DFQATT and CDR2 SNEGSKA (reference sequence). CDR3 in amino acids: CSAMLNAYEQYF.

J is TRBJ1-2 and V is TRBV27; the TCRdb call, TRBD1, lacks DNA for checking. This CDR3 spans 13 amino acids. Germline values: CDR1 MNHEY, CDR2 SMNVEV (reference sequence). CDR3 protein: CASSFVEGYGYTF.

V usage is TRBV12-3 or TRBV12-4 and J usage is TRBJ2-1; TCRdb indicates TRBD1, and absent DNA this call remains unverified. This CDR3 is built from 15 residues. This CDR3 reads CASSLRQNLINEQFF.

V gene TRBV30 combines with J gene TRBJ1-3. There are 17 residues in the CDR3. Germline V gene data show CDR1 as GTSNPN and CDR2 as SVGIG (reference sequence). The CDR3 is CAWSVGSDQPSLNTIYF.

The gene calls are TRBV15 and TRBJ2-2; without DNA, the TCRdb call of TRBD1 cannot be checked. The CDR3 is 17 residues long. Germline values: CDR1 LNHNV, CDR2 YYDKDF (reference sequence). The CDR3: CATSSPHTGGDTGELFF.

The chain employs TRBV7-9 and TRBJ2-7. This CDR3 region has 16 residues. From germline, CDR1 is SEHNR and CDR2 FQNEAQ (reference sequence). The CDR3 sequence: CASSSSFGIKLYEQYF.

The CDR3 loop reads CASTRTGVPYEQYF. The chain carries TRBV19 and TRBJ2-7; absent DNA, TCRdb's TRBD1 call cannot be checked. Germline V gene data show CDR1 as LNHDA and CDR2 as SQIVND (reference sequence). This CDR3 contains 14 residues.

The chain combines TRBV20-1 with TRBJ2-3. The CDR3 is made up of 12 amino acids. Germline lookup yields CDR1 DFQATT and CDR2 SNEGSKA (reference sequence). The CDR3 reads CSALVNTDTQYF.

The rearrangement uses TRBV20-1 and TRBJ1-5; TCRdb returns TRBD1, unconfirmable since there is no DNA. Germline values: CDR1 DFQATT, CDR2 SNEGSKA (reference sequence). The CDR3 loop spans 19 amino acids. The CDR3 is CSARDIFWTGRDSRGPQHF.

The rearrangement links TRBV28 to TRBJ2-7. Germline lookup yields CDR1 MDHEN and CDR2 SYDVKM. The CDR3 runs 12 residues. CDR3 sequence: CASSLTIYEQYF.

The V gene is TRBV7-6, the J gene TRBJ1-3; TCRdb selects TRBD1, and the lack of DNA leaves this call unchecked. The CDR3 is made up of 15 amino acids. The germline gives CDR1 SGHVS, CDR2 FNYEAQ. The CDR3 region is CASSLGPGDGNTIYF.

V usage is TRBV6-2 or TRBV6-3 and J usage is TRBJ1-1. This CDR3 is 14 amino acids long. Germline V gene data show CDR1 as MNHEY and CDR2 as SVGEGT. CDR3 sequence reads: CASSYATGNTEAFF.

V usage is TRBV6-2 or TRBV6-3 and J usage is TRBJ2-1; TCRdb's D call of TRBD2 is untestable without DNA. Germline CDR1 MNHEY, CDR2 SVGEGT. CDR3 length equals 18 residues. The CDR3: CASSTSLAGGLIGNEQFF.